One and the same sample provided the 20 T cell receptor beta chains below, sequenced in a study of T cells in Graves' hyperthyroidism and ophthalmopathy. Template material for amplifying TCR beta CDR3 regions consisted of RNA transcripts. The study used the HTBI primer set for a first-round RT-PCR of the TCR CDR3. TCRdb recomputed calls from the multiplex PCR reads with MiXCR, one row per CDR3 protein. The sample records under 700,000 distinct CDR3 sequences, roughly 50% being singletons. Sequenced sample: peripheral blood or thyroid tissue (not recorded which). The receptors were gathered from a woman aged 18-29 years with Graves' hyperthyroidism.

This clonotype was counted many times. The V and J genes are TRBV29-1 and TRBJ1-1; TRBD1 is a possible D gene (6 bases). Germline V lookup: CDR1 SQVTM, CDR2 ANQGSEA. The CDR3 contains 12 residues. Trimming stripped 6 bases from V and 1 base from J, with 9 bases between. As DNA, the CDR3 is TGCAGCGTCGGGGACAAGAACACTGAAGCTTTCTTT. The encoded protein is CSVGDKNTEAFF.

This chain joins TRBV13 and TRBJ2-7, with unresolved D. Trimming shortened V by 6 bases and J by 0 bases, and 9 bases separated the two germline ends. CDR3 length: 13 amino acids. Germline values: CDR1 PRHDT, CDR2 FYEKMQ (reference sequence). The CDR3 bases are TGTGCCAGCAGTGAGACAAGCTCCTACGAGCAGTACTTC. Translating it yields CASSETSSYEQYF.

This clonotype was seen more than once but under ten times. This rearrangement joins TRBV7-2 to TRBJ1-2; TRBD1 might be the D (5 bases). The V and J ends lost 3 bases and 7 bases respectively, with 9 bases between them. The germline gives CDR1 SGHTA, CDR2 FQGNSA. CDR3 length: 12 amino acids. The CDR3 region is CASSLKGTGYTF. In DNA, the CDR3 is TGTGCCAGCAGCTTGAAAGGGACTGGCTACACCTTC.

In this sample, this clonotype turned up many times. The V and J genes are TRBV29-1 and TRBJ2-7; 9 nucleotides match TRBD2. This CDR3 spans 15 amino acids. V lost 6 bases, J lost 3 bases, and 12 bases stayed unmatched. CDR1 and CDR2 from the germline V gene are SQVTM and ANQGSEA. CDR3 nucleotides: TGCAGCGTCGCTTACCGACTAGCGGTAAACTACGAGCAGTACTTC. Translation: CSVAYRLAVNYEQYF.

The CDR3 loop reads CDRSEASGNTIYF. In DNA, the CDR3 is TGTGACCGATCCGAGGCCTCTGGAAACACCATATATTTT. V and J are TRBV25-1 and TRBJ1-3; no firm D call. Germline-derived CDR1 and CDR2 are MGHDK and SYGVNS. This CDR3 spans 13 amino acids.

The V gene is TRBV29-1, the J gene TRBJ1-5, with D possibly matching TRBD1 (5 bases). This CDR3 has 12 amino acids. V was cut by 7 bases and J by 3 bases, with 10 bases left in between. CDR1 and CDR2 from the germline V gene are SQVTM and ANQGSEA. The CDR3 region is CSAGAHNQPQHF. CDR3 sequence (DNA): TGCAGCGCCGGGGCCCACAATCAGCCCCAGCATTTT.

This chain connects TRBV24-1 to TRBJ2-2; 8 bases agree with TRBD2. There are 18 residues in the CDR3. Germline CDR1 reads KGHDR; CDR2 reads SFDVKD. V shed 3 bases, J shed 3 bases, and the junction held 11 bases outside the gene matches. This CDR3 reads CATSDPQGLGSHTGELFF. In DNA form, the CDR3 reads TGTGCCACCAGTGATCCTCAGGGACTAGGGTCTCACACCGGGGAGCTGTTTTTT.

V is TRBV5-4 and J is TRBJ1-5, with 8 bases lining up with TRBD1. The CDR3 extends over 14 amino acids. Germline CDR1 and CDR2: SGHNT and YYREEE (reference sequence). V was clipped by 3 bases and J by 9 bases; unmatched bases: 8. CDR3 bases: TGTGCCAGCAGCTCTAAAGACAGGGGCCGGCCCCAGCATTTT. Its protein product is CASSSKDRGRPQHF.

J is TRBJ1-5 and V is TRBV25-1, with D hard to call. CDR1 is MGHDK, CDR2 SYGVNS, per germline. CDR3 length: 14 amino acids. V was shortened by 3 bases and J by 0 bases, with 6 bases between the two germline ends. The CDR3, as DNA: TGTGCCAGCAGTGATCCAGTTAGCAATCAGCCCCAGCATTTT. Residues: CASSDPVSNQPQHF.

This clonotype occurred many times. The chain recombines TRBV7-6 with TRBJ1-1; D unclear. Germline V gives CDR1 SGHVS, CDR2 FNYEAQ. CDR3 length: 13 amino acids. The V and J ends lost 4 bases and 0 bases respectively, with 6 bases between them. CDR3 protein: CASSSGMNTEAFF. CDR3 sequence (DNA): TGTGCCAGCAGCTCCGGAATGAACACTGAAGCTTTCTTT.

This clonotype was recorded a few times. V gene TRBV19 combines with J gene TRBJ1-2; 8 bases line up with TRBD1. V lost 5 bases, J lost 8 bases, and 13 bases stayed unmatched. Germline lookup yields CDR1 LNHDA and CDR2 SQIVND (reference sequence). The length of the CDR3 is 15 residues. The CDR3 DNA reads TGTGCCAGTAGTCCCCAGACAGGGGTTGGGGAAGGCTACACCTTC. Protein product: CASSPQTGVGEGYTF.

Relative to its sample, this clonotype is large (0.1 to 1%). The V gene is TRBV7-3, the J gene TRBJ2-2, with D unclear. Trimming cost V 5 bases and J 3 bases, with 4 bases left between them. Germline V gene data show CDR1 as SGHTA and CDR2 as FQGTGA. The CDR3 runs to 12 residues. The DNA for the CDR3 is TGTGCCAGCAGCCCTGACACCGGGGAGCTGTTTTTT. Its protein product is CASSPDTGELFF.

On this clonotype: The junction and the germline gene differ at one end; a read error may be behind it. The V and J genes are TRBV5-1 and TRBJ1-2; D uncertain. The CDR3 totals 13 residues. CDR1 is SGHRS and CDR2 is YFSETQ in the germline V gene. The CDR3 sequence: CASGLSTYYGYTF. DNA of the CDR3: TGCGCCAGCGGCTTAAGTACTTACTATGGCTACACCTTC.

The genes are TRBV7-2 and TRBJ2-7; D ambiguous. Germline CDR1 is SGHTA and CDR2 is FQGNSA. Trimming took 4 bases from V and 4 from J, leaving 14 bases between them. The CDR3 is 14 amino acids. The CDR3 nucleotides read TGTGCCAGCAGCTACGACCCGCTCGGTTACGAGCAGTACTTC. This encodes CASSYDPLGYEQYF. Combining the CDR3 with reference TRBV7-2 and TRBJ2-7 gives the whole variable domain GAGVSQSPSNKVTEKGKDVELRCDPISGHTALYWYRQSLGQGLEFLIYFQGNSAPDKSGLPSDRFSAERTGGSVSTLTIQRTQQEDSAVYLCASSYDPLGYEQYFGPGTRLTVT.

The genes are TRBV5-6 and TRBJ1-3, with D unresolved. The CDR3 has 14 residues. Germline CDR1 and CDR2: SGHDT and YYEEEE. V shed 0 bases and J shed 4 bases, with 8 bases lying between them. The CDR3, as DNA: TGTGCCAGCAGCTTGGACGTGGGGGGAAACACCATATATTTT. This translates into CASSLDVGGNTIYF.

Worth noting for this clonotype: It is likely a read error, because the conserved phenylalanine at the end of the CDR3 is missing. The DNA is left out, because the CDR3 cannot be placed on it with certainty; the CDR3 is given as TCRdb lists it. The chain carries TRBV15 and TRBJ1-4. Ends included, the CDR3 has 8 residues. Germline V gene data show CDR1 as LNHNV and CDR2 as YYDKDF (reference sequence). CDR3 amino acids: CATSSTGS.

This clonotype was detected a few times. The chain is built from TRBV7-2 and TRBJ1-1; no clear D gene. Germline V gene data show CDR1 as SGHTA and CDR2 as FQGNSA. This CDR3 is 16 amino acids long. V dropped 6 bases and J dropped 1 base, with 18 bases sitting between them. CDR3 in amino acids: CASSYRPSRWNTEAFF. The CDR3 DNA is TGTGCCAGCAGTTACCGCCCGAGTCGATGGAACACTGAAGCTTTCTTT.

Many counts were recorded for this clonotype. DNA for the CDR3: TGTGCCATCAGCGCGGACAGTAACTATGGCTACACCTTC. Translating gives CAISADSNYGYTF. V and J are TRBV10-3 and TRBJ1-2; possibly TRBD1 for D (6 bases). V was shortened by 6 bases and J by 1 base, with 9 bases between the two germline ends. The CDR3 covers 13 residues. Per the germline V gene, CDR1 is ENHRY and CDR2 is SYGVKD.

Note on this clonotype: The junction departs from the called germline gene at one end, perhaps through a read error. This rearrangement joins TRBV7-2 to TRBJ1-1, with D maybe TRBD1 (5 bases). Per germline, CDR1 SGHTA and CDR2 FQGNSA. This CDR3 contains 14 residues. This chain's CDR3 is CASRLRQMNTEAFF. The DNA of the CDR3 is TGCGCCAGCAGATTACGACAGATGAACACTGAAGCTTTCTTT.

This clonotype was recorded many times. The CDR3 DNA reads as TGTGCCACCAGCAGTAGCGGTCGCGGGGAGACCCAGTACTTC. This translates into CATSSSGRGETQYF. This chain connects TRBV15 to TRBJ2-5; a possible D gene is TRBD2 (6 bases). The V and J ends lost 3 bases and 5 bases respectively, with 13 bases between them. There are 14 residues in the CDR3. CDR1 is LNHNV, CDR2 YYDKDF, per germline (reference sequence).